This entry features one T cell receptor (beta chain) sequence. Germline V gene sequence: CDR1 SGHKS, CDR2 YYEKEE (reference sequence). The CDR3 has 17 amino acids. The V end was cut by 4 bases, the J end by 1 base, with 15 bases between. This sample was taken from a study of blood T cell repertoires in COVID-19. In the source study's methods: Estimation of nucleated cell counts relied on the amplification of reference gene primers. This table comes from immunoSEQ multiplex PCR, and its TCRdb copy is limited to in-frame clones, with some not included. V and J calls and clone size are those listed in that table; D and trimming were worked out from the DNA. The repertoire consists of hundreds of thousands of clones, with about 87% occurring once and the leading ten covering roughly 0.84%. During active infection, Seattle patients enrolled and were then monitored through disease.

The sample consisted of peripheral blood. V is TRBV5-5 and J is TRBJ2-6; D possibly corresponds to TRBD1 (5 bases). This clonotype was obtained from a man younger than 30 with COVID-19, enrolled during active disease. The chain's CDR3 is CASSPRQGSSGANVLTF. In DNA, the CDR3 is TGTGCCAGCAGCCCCCGTCAGGGAAGTTCTGGGGCCAACGTCCTGACTTTC. Supplemented by reference TRBV5-5 and TRBJ2-6, the full variable domain reads DAGVTQSPTHLIKTRGQQVTLRCSPISGHKSVSWYQQVLGQGPQFIFQYYEKEERGRGNFPDRFSARQFPNYSSELNVNALLLGDSALYLCASSPRQGSSGANVLTFGAGSRLTVL.